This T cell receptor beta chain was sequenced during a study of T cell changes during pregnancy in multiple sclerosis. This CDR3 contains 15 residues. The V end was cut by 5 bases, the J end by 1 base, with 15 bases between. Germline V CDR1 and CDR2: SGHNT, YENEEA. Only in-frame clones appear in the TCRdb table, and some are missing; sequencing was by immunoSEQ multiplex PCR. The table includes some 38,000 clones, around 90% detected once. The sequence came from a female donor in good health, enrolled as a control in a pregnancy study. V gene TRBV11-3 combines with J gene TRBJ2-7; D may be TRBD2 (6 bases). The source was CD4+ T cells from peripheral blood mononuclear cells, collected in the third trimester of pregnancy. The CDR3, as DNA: TGTGCCAGCAGCCCGCCGCCGCGGGAATCCTACGAGCAGTACTTC. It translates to CASSPPPRESYEQYF.